These 7 T cell receptor beta chains were sequenced from one sample in a study of cytomegalovirus exposure and HLA in healthy donors. Both 60 Vbeta primers and 13 Jbeta primers went into the PCR. TCRdb keeps only in-frame clones here, not all; method: immunoSEQ multiplex PCR. The sample shows around 94,000 clones, approximately 77% of them seen only once. Material: PBMCs. These receptor sequences come from a human donor in good health.

This sequence joins TRBV6-5 and TRBJ1-3; a weak D match, TRBD1 (5 bases). Germline V lookup: CDR1 MNHEY, CDR2 SVGAGI. Trimming left V 11 bases short and J 5 bases short, with 19 bases between. The CDR3 is 14 amino acids. In nucleotides, the CDR3 is TGTGCCGCGACCGCGGGGGGAGCACGAAACACCATATATTTT. This translates into CAATAGGARNTIYF.

The chain links TRBV7-2 to TRBJ2-1; D is possibly TRBD1 (6 bases). Trimming shortened V by 1 base and J by 0 bases, and 13 bases separated the two germline ends. Germline CDR1 SGHTA, CDR2 FQGNSA. This CDR3 region has 17 residues. This CDR3 reads CASSLVWGLSSYNEQFF. The DNA for the CDR3 is TGTGCCAGCAGCTTAGTGTGGGGGCTAAGCTCCTACAATGAGCAGTTCTTC.

V usage is TRBV15 and J usage is TRBJ2-1; 12 bases are a match to TRBD2. The CDR3 spans 16 residues. Germline trimming cut 5 bases from V and 6 bases from J; bases unmatched to any gene: 8. Germline V gene lookup returns CDR1 LNHNV and CDR2 YYDKDF (reference sequence). For the CDR3, the DNA is TGTGCCACCAGCTCGGGACTAGCGGGCCCTCTCAATGAGCAGTTCTTC. Protein sequence: CATSSGLAGPLNEQFF.

V is TRBV7-9 and J is TRBJ1-1; D perhaps matches TRBD1 (6 bases). Germline V CDR1 and CDR2: SEHNR, FQNEAQ (reference sequence). CDR3 length: 15 amino acids. V dropped 5 bases and J dropped 3 bases, with 16 bases sitting between them. The chain's CDR3 is CASSPPGAGYTEAFF. The CDR3 coding sequence is TGTGCCAGCAGCCCCCCAGGGGCCGGTTACACTGAAGCTTTCTTT.

The chain has TRBV23-1 and TRBJ2-2; D is unresolved. TRBV23-1 is flagged as an ORF with uncertain function. The CDR3 sequence is 11 residues long. V lost 4 bases and J 6 bases, leaving 3 bases between the germline ends. CDR3: CASSRPGELFF. The CDR3 DNA sequence: TGCGCCAGCAGTCGGCCCGGGGAGCTGTTTTTT.

V gene TRBV5-6 combines with J gene TRBJ2-2; D remains ambiguous. Trimming stripped 4 bases from V and 1 base from J, with 11 bases between. Germline V lookup: CDR1 SGHDT, CDR2 YYEEEE. The CDR3 runs 15 residues. For the CDR3, the DNA is TGTGCCAGCAGCCTGGAACTGATGAACACCGGGGAGCTGTTTTTT. Protein sequence: CASSLELMNTGELFF.

In this sample, this clone turned up a few times. This chain connects TRBV6-5 to TRBJ1-4; 9 nucleotides align to TRBD1. Per the germline V gene, CDR1 is MNHEY and CDR2 is SVGAGI. There are 13 residues in the CDR3. V lost 10 bases to trimming and J lost 8 bases; unmatched junction nucleotides: 8. CDR3 amino acids: CATRGTGPEKLFF. CDR3 in DNA: TGTGCCACCCGAGGGACAGGGCCGGAAAAACTGTTTTTT.